Listed here are 24 T cell receptor beta chains from one sample, sequenced in a study of cytotoxic CD8 clonotypes in ibrutinib-treated CLL. Data came from immunoSEQ multiplex PCR; TCRdb stores just in-frame clones and leaves some out. Of 55,000 to 85,000 clones detected, about nine tenths appear once; the ten largest clones hold approximately 3.1%. This specimen consisted of PBMCs, obtained after 12 months of ibrutinib treatment. These receptors all come from a human donor with chronic lymphocytic leukemia.

The chain employs TRBV15 and TRBJ1-5; no clear D. V was trimmed by 0 bases and J by 3 bases, leaving 9 bases between them. This CDR3 region has 15 residues. The germline V gene encodes CDR1 LNHNV and CDR2 YYDKDF (reference sequence). In DNA, the CDR3 is TGTGCCACCAGCAGAGAGGTTGACATCAATCAGCCCCAGCATTTT. This gives the protein CATSREVDINQPQHF.

The V call is TRBV7-9, the J call TRBJ1-2; a weak D match, TRBD1 (6 bases). V lost 3 bases and J lost 6, with 14 bases in between. The CDR3 is 14 amino acids. CDR1 is SEHNR, CDR2 FQNEAQ, per germline (reference sequence). Here the CDR3 reads CASSFTQGRNGYTF. The CDR3 DNA is TGTGCCAGCAGCTTTACTCAGGGGCGTAATGGCTACACCTTC.

This rearrangement joins TRBV5-4 to TRBJ1-4; D gene uncertain. The germline V gene has CDR1 SGHNT and CDR2 YYREEE (reference sequence). Trimming cost V 3 bases and J 0 bases, with 6 bases left between them. The CDR3 consists of 14 residues. The CDR3 bases are TGTGCCAGCAGCTCCGATGCAACTAATGAAAAACTGTTTTTT. Its translation: CASSSDATNEKLFF. Supplemented by reference TRBV5-4 and TRBJ1-4, the full variable domain reads ETGVTQSPTHLIKTRGQQVTLRCSSQSGHNTVSWYQQALGQGPQFIFQYYREEENGRGNFPPRFSGLQFPNYSSELNVNALELDDSALYLCASSSDATNEKLFFGSGTQLSVL.

This clone occurred once. The chain uses TRBV11-3 and TRBJ2-1; TRBD2 agrees at 8 bases. CDR1 SGHNT and CDR2 YENEEA come from the germline V gene. With V trimmed by 5 bases and J by 3 bases, 3 bases remained unmatched. CDR3 length equals 14 residues. The CDR3 sequence is CASSETSGYNEQFF. The CDR3 DNA reads as TGTGCCAGCAGCGAAACTAGCGGCTACAATGAGCAGTTCTTC.

The chain has TRBV30 and TRBJ2-5; D is perhaps TRBD1 or TRBD2 (6 bases each). Trimming removed 3 bases at V and 4 bases at J, with 21 bases between. The CDR3 is made up of 16 amino acids. Per the germline V gene, CDR1 is GTSNPN and CDR2 is SVGIG (reference sequence). CDR3 amino acids: CAWRGPWRGMIETQYF. The DNA of the CDR3 is TGTGCCTGGAGGGGGCCGTGGAGGGGGATGATAGAGACCCAGTACTTC.

This chain connects TRBV29-1 to TRBJ2-2; D is unclear. V dropped 3 bases and J dropped 1 base, with 6 bases sitting between them. Germline values: CDR1 SQVTM, CDR2 ANQGSEA. CDR3 size: 13 residues. Written as DNA, the CDR3 is TGCAGCGTTGACCCCCAGAACACCGGGGAGCTGTTTTTT. This translates into CSVDPQNTGELFF.

The chain carries TRBV5-1 and TRBJ1-1; a weak D match, TRBD1 (5 bases). Germline lookup yields CDR1 SGHRS and CDR2 YFSETQ. CDR3 length equals 15 residues. V lost 3 bases and J 0 bases, leaving 12 bases between the germline ends. CDR3 in DNA: TGCGCCAGCAGCTCCGGGGGTACCCTGAACACTGAAGCTTTCTTT. Translation gives CASSSGGTLNTEAFF.

As regards this clone: One end of the junction does not line up with germline, which may come from a read error. The genes are TRBV5-1 and TRBJ2-3; 11 bases fit TRBD2. This CDR3 is built from 18 residues. Germline CDR1 reads SGHRS; CDR2 reads YFSETQ. CDR3 bases: TGCGCCAGCAGCTTCTTGGGGACTAGCGGAACCAGCACAGATATGCAGTATTTT. As protein: CASSFLGTSGTSTDMQYF.

The chain employs TRBV9 and TRBJ2-3; tentatively, D is TRBD2 (6 bases). In germline, CDR1 is SGDLS, CDR2 YYNGEE. This CDR3 has 15 amino acids. V lost 0 bases to trimming and J lost 1 base, with 9 bases between them. The CDR3 sequence: CASSVDGEGTDTQYF. The CDR3, as DNA: TGTGCCAGCAGCGTAGACGGGGAGGGCACAGATACGCAGTATTTT.

The V gene is TRBV19, the J gene TRBJ1-2; 7 bases align to TRBD1. CDR1 LNHDA and CDR2 SQIVND come from the germline V gene (reference sequence). Germline trimming cut 3 bases from V and 8 bases from J; bases unmatched to any gene: 9. CDR3 size: 14 residues. CDR3 sequence: CASSMIMGGGGYTF. Written as DNA, the CDR3 is TGTGCCAGTAGTATGATTATGGGAGGGGGCGGCTACACCTTC.

This clone occurred once. The chain uses TRBV12-5 and TRBJ2-3; D ambiguous. The CDR3 spans 18 residues. Germline CDR1 reads LGHNT; CDR2 reads FRNRAP. The germline V and J ends were trimmed by 3 bases and 2 bases, with 21 bases remaining between them. Here the CDR3 reads CASGFTGDGSLLTDTQYF. DNA of the CDR3: TGTGCTAGTGGTTTTACCGGAGACGGAAGCCTACTCACAGATACGCAGTATTTT.

V and J are TRBV19 and TRBJ1-2; the match to TRBD1 covers 9 bases. The CDR3 spans 17 residues. Germline CDR1 is LNHDA and CDR2 is SQIVND (reference sequence). The ends lost 3 bases at V and 2 bases at J; junction bases unmatched: 10. CDR3: CASSILGQGTVNYGYTF. The CDR3 DNA follows: TGTGCCAGTAGTATTTTGGGACAGGGAACTGTCAACTATGGCTACACCTTC. Supplemented by reference TRBV19 and TRBJ1-2, the full variable domain reads DGGITQSPKYLFRKEGQNVTLSCEQNLNHDAMYWYRQDPGQGLRLIYYSQIVNDFQKGDIAEGYSVSREKKESFPLTVTSAQKNPTAFYLCASSILGQGTVNYGYTFGSGTRLTVV.

This clone was recorded once. The genes are TRBV19 and TRBJ1-2; D gene ambiguous. Between the trimmed V and J ends, which lost 3 bases and 0 bases, there was a span of 8 bases. Germline V gene lookup returns CDR1 LNHDA and CDR2 SQIVND (reference sequence). The CDR3 loop spans 14 amino acids. The CDR3 loop is CASSIQRSNYGYTF. CDR3 in DNA: TGTGCCAGTAGTATCCAGAGGTCTAACTATGGCTACACCTTC.

A note on this clone: A junction boundary mismatches the germline segment, possibly from a read error. V gene TRBV6-5 combines with J gene TRBJ2-3; D is ambiguous. Germline CDR1 reads MNHEY; CDR2 reads SVGAGI. CDR3 length: 15 amino acids. DNA of the CDR3: TGTGCCAGCAGTTACTCAGTCAGGTACACAGATATGCAGTATTTT. Protein sequence: CASSYSVRYTDMQYF.

This chain uses TRBV5-6 with TRBJ2-2; TRBD1 agrees at 9 bases. The CDR3 extends over 17 amino acids. Germline V CDR1 and CDR2: SGHDT, YYEEEE. After removal of 0 bases from V and 2 bases from J, the junction contained 5 bases not matched to a gene. The CDR3 loop reads CASSLDGTGFNTGELFF. The CDR3 DNA reads TGTGCCAGCAGCTTGGATGGGACAGGGTTTAACACCGGGGAGCTGTTTTTT.

J is TRBJ2-2 and V is TRBV10-3; D ambiguous. Germline lookup yields CDR1 ENHRY and CDR2 SYGVKD. This CDR3 region has 16 residues. V lost 0 bases to trimming and J lost 0 bases, with 8 bases between them. CDR3 sequence (DNA): TGTGCCATCAGTGAGTCTGGGCTAGCGAACACCGGGGAGCTGTTTTTT. It codes for CAISESGLANTGELFF.

J is TRBJ2-7 and V is TRBV13; maybe TRBD2 (6 bases). The V gene lost 1 base and the J gene lost 3 bases, with 13 bases spanning the gap. CDR1 PRHDT and CDR2 FYEKMQ come from the germline V gene (reference sequence). The CDR3 contains 15 residues. CDR3: CASSLAFGLRYEQYF. The DNA of the CDR3 is TGTGCCAGCAGCTTAGCGTTCGGACTACGCTACGAGCAGTACTTC.

CDR3 nucleotide sequence: TGCGCCAGCAGCCAAGCGACAGGGGTCAACTCCTGGGCTTTCTTT. It encodes CASSQATGVNSWAFF. V is TRBV4-3 and J is TRBJ1-1; 8 bases agree with TRBD1. Germline V CDR1 and CDR2: LGHNA, YSLEER. This CDR3 comprises 15 residues. With V trimmed by 1 base and J by 11 bases, 12 bases remained unmatched.

The V call is TRBV15, the J call TRBJ2-1; D may be TRBD1 or TRBD2 (5 bases each). V shed 2 bases and J shed 8 bases, with 13 bases lying between them. The CDR3 spans 14 residues. The germline V gene has CDR1 LNHNV and CDR2 YYDKDF (reference sequence). CDR3 residues: CATSRRSPGHEQFF. CDR3 nucleotides: TGTGCCACCAGCAGAAGATCGCCGGGACATGAGCAGTTCTTC.

The table lists this clone with a few counts. The V and J genes are TRBV7-2 and TRBJ2-2, with unresolved D. Per germline, CDR1 SGHTA and CDR2 FQGNSA. Trimming took 8 bases from V and 3 from J, leaving 13 bases between them. This CDR3 region has 14 residues. The CDR3 protein is CASCRLWDTGELFF. In DNA, the CDR3 is TGTGCCAGCTGTCGGCTATGGGACACCGGGGAGCTGTTTTTT.

The J gene is TRBJ1-3, the V gene TRBV2; D unclear. The ends were cut back, 2 bases at V and 0 bases at J, with 11 bases in the middle. CDR1 and CDR2 from the germline V gene are SNHLY and FYNNEI. The CDR3 consists of 16 residues. The CDR3 nucleotides read TGTGCCAGCAGTGAATATGCTAGGACCTCTGGAAACACCATATATTTT. Amino acids: CASSEYARTSGNTIYF.

The J gene is TRBJ2-2, the V gene TRBV19; 8 positions agree with TRBD1. The CDR3 contains 15 residues. CDR1 is LNHDA and CDR2 is SQIVND in the germline V gene (reference sequence). The junction had 8 bases not matched to a gene; V was cut back by 8 bases and J by 3 bases. This CDR3 is CASQPATGDTGELFF. The CDR3 nucleotides are TGTGCCAGTCAACCCGCGACAGGGGACACCGGGGAGCTGTTTTTT.

This clone has a single count. The gene calls are TRBV6-5 and TRBJ2-7, with TRBD1 identical over 8 bases. Germline CDR1 MNHEY, CDR2 SVGAGI. This CDR3 region has 14 residues. V trimming: 5 bases; J trimming: 7 bases; junction bases outside the gene matches: 10. CDR3 sequence (DNA): TGTGCCAGCAGTATTGGACAGGGATATTGGGAGCAGTACTTC. This codes for CASSIGQGYWEQYF.

CDR3 sequence (DNA): TGCGCCAGCAGCTTGGCCGTCACTAGAGATAAAAATACGCAGTATTTT. Translated: CASSLAVTRDKNTQYF. V and J are TRBV5-1 and TRBJ2-3; D is perhaps TRBD2 (5 bases). The V gene lost 0 bases and the J gene lost 7 bases, with 18 bases spanning the gap. This CDR3 spans 16 amino acids. Germline V gene lookup returns CDR1 SGHRS and CDR2 YFSETQ.